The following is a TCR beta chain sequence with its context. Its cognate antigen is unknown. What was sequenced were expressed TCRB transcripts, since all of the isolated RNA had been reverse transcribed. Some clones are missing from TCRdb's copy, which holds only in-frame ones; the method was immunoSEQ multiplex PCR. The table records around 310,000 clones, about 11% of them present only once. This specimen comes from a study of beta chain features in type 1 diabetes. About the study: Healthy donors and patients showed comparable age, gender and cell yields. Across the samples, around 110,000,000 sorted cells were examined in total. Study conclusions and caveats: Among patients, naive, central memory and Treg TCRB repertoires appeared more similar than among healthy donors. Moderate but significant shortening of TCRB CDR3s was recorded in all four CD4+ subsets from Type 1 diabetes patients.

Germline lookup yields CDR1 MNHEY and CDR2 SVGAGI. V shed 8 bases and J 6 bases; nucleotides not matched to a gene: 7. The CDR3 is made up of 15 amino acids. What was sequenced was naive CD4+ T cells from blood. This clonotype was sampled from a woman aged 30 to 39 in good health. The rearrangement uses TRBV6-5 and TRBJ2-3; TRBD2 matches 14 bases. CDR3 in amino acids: CASSMGLAGVDTQYF. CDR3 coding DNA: TGTGCCAGCTCAATGGGACTAGCGGGAGTTGATACGCAGTATTTT.